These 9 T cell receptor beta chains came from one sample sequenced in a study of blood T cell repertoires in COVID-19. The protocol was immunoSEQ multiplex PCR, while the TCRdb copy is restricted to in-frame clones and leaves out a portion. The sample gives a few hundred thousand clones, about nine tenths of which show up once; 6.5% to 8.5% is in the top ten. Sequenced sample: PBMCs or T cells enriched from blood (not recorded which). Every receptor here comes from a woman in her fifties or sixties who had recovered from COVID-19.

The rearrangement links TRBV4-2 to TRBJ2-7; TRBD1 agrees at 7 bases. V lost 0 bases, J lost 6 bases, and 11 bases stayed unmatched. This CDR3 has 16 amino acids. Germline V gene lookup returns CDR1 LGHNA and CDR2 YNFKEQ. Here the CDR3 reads CASSQEGWQGVAEQYF. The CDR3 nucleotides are TGTGCCAGCAGCCAAGAAGGCTGGCAGGGGGTGGCCGAGCAGTACTTC.

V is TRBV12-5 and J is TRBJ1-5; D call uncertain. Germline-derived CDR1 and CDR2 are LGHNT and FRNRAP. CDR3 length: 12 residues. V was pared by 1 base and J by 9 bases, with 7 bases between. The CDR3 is CASGLAPRPQHF. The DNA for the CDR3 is TGTGCTAGTGGTTTGGCCCCTAGGCCCCAGCATTTT.

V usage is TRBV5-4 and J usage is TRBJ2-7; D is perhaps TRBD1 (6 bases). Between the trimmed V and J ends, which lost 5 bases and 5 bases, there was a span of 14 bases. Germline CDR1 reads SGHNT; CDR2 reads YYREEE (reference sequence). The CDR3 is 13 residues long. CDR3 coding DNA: TGTGCCAGCAGGGGGACAAGCAGGGACGAGCAGTACTTC. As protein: CASRGTSRDEQYF.

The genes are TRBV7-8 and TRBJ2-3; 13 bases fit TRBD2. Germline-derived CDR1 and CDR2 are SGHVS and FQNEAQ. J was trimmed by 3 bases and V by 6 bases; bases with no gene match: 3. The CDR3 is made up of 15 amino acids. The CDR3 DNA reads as TGTGCCAGCAGATGGACTAGCGGGGGAACAGATACGCAGTATTTT. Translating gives CASRWTSGGTDTQYF.

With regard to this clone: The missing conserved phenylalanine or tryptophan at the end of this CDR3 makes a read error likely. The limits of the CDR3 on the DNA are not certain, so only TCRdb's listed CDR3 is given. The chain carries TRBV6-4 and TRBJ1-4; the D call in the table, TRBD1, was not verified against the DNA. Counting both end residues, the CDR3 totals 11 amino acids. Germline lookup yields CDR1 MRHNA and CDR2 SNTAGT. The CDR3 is CASRRRGQVFG.

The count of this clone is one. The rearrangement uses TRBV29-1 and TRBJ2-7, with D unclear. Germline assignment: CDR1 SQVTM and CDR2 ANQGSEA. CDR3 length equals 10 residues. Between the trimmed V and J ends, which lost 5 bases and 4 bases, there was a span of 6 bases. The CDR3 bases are TGCAGCGTTATAGCATACGAGCAGTACTTC. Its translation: CSVIAYEQYF.

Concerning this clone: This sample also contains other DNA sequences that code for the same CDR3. The DNA of the CDR3 is TGTGCCAGCTCACCAATGAGAGGAAACACCGGGGAGCTGTTTTTT. Encoded protein: CASSPMRGNTGELFF. The rearrangement links TRBV18 to TRBJ2-2; D is unclear. The V end was cut by 2 bases, the J end by 2 bases, with 9 bases between. Looked up from germline, CDR1 is KGHSH and CDR2 is LQKENI. The CDR3 loop spans 15 amino acids.

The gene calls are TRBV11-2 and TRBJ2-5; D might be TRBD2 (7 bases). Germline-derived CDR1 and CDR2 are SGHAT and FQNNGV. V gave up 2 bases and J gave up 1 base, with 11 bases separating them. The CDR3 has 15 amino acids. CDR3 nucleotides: TGTGCCAGCAGCTTACAAGGGGGGGCCCAAGAGACCCAGTACTTC. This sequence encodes CASSLQGGAQETQYF.

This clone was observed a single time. CDR3 DNA: TGTGCCAGCTCCCCCGAACCGAGCTCTGGAAACACCATATATTTT. It is translated as CASSPEPSSGNTIYF. The rearrangement uses TRBV18 and TRBJ1-3, with D unresolved. The V gene's germline CDR1 is KGHSH and CDR2 LQKENI. The CDR3 runs to 15 residues. V was shortened by 6 bases and J by 0 bases, with 12 bases between the two germline ends.